Below, one T cell receptor (beta chain) is given with its context. These data belong to a study of shared clonotypes between healthy human individuals. Germline CDR1 MNHNY, CDR2 SVGAGI (reference sequence). V was pared by 4 bases and J by 4 bases, with 5 bases of the junction left unmatched. This CDR3 region has 16 residues. Profiling relied on immunoSEQ multiplex PCR, and the TCRdb table lists in-frame clones only, not all of them. This sample has about 2.1 million clones, with just under 95% found just once. Naive CD8 cells comprised CD45RO-negative, CCR7-positively selected cells, excluding terminally differentiated effector memory CD45RA+ cells.

Sequencing input: naive CD8+ T cells from PBMCs. This TCR derives from a man aged 18-30 years in good health. Some clones in this sample may be carry-over from other donors' samples. The chain combines TRBV6-6 with TRBJ2-3, with TRBD2 matching over 13 bases. This chain's CDR3 is CASSWSGTSGADTQYF. CDR3 nucleotide sequence: TGTGCCAGCAGTTGGTCCGGGACTAGCGGGGCAGATACGCAGTATTTT.